A single sample gave rise to the 18 T cell receptor beta chains below, sequenced in a study of cytomegalovirus exposure and HLA in healthy donors (dated by TCRdb to between 2016 and 2019). The library was prepared using the immunoSEQ multiplex PCR assay. For the multiplex PCR, a mixture combining 60 forward primers for TCR Vbeta segments and 13 reverse primers for TCR Jbeta segments was used. Entries here come from immuneACCESS through TCRdb and include only in-frame sequences with V and J called. Some clones fail to appear in such tables; in the studies checked, an unresolved V gene covers under half of the shortfall, and the cause of the remainder is unknown. This sample holds some 81,000 clones; more than 65% were observed only once. The ten largest make up roughly a sixth of the sample. Material: PBMCs. All receptors derive from a woman in her forties in good health and CMV-seropositive.

The chain couples TRBV29-1 to TRBJ2-5, with 11 bases matching TRBD2. The CDR3 totals 14 residues. Germline CDR1 SQVTM, CDR2 ANQGSEA. V shed 4 bases and J 5 bases; nucleotides not matched to a gene: 6. CDR3 bases: TGCAGCGTTGGACTAGCGGGAAGGTGGGAGACCCAGTACTTC. Protein sequence: CSVGLAGRWETQYF.

The V and J genes are TRBV2 and TRBJ2-5; D possibly corresponds to TRBD2 (5 bases). This CDR3 is built from 13 residues. V lost 6 bases and J lost 5, with 13 bases in between. Germline assignment: CDR1 SNHLY and CDR2 FYNNEI. CDR3 loop: CASRDLLVETQYF. The CDR3 region has the DNA TGTGCCAGCAGGGACCTACTAGTTGAGACCCAGTACTTC.

The rearrangement uses TRBV5-1 and TRBJ2-5; D possibly corresponds to TRBD1 (6 bases). Trimming took off 1 base at V and 4 bases at J, with 14 bases between the two ends. Germline-derived CDR1 and CDR2 are SGHRS and YFSETQ. This CDR3 has 15 amino acids. In nucleotides, the CDR3 is TGCGCCAGCAGCTTGTCGACAGGTGGGGCAGAGACCCAGTACTTC. This encodes CASSLSTGGAETQYF.

In its sample, this clone was seen a few times. A far bigger clonotype differs at one base, so this is likely a read error. V and J are TRBV21-1 and TRBJ1-2. TRBV21-1 is noted as a pseudogene. The CDR3 runs 16 residues. The CDR3 region has the DNA TGTGCCAGCAACAAATACGAAATTTGCCATAGTCGTGGCTACACCTTC. Protein sequence: CASNKYEICHSRGYTF.

CDR3 DNA: TGTGCCAGCAGCGAAACAGGGCGAGTTGGAGAGACCCAGTACTTC. Protein product: CASSETGRVGETQYF. The V gene is TRBV7-9, the J gene TRBJ2-5, with a tentative D call TRBD1 (6 bases). This CDR3 has 15 amino acids. The germline gives CDR1 SEHNR, CDR2 FQNEAQ (reference sequence). The V and J ends lost 5 bases and 4 bases respectively, with 17 bases between them.

This clone was seen a single time. The gene calls are TRBV2 and TRBJ2-1, with D perhaps TRBD2 (5 bases). This CDR3 is 16 amino acids long. V shed 6 bases and J shed 0 bases, with 15 bases lying between them. Germline V CDR1 and CDR2: SNHLY, FYNNEI. CDR3 sequence reads: CASRRRTFSSYNEQFF. CDR3 coding DNA: TGTGCCAGCAGGAGACGGACTTTCAGCTCCTACAATGAGCAGTTCTTC. Full variable domain (missing parts from reference TRBV2 and TRBJ2-1): EPEVTQTPSHQVTQMGQEVILRCVPISNHLYFYWYRQILGQKVEFLVSFYNNEISEKSEIFDDQFSVERPDGSNFTLKIRSTKLEDSAMYFCASRRRTFSSYNEQFFGPGTRLTVL.

This chain connects TRBV6-5 to TRBJ2-1; 9 bases fit TRBD1. Germline CDR1 MNHEY, CDR2 SVGAGI. CDR3 length: 15 residues. With V trimmed by 4 bases and J by 3 bases, 4 bases remained unmatched. This chain's CDR3 is CASSFDRGNYNEQFF. CDR3 sequence (DNA): TGTGCCAGCAGTTTCGACAGGGGGAACTACAATGAGCAGTTCTTC.

The chain combines TRBV19 with TRBJ2-6; tentatively, D is TRBD1 (5 bases). Germline-derived CDR1 and CDR2 are LNHDA and SQIVND (reference sequence). The V end lost 5 bases, the J end lost 0 bases, and 14 bases lay between the germline ends. This CDR3 is built from 17 residues. The CDR3 loop is CASSPIGASSGANVLTF. CDR3 in DNA: TGTGCCAGTAGTCCCATAGGGGCCAGCTCTGGGGCCAACGTCCTGACTTTC.

This clone was counted a few times. In DNA form, the CDR3 reads TGTGCCAGCAGTTACTCGCCGGACAGGCAAGAGACCCAGTACTTC. Translated: CASSYSPDRQETQYF. The chain couples TRBV6-6 to TRBJ2-5; 7 bases align to TRBD1. The germline V gene has CDR1 MNHNY and CDR2 SVGAGI (reference sequence). J gave up 2 bases and V 0 bases, and 3 bases lay outside the gene matches. The CDR3 consists of 15 residues.

A note on this clone: Here the CDR3 omits its conserved ending phenylalanine or tryptophan, so a read error is the likely source. The rearrangement links TRBV5-4 to TRBJ2-3; D remains unclear. Trimming took off 0 bases at V and 0 bases at J, with 14 bases between the two ends. The length of the CDR3 is 17 residues. Looked up from germline, CDR1 is SGHNT and CDR2 is YYREEE (reference sequence). The CDR3 region is CASSLAGGRSSTDTQYV. For the CDR3, the DNA is TGTGCCAGCAGCTTGGCCGGCGGTCGTTCTAGCACAGATACGCAGTATGTT.

Of note for this clone: One base separates it from a far larger clone, so it is likely a read error. V gene TRBV29-1 combines with J gene TRBJ2-2, with D tentatively TRBD1 (5 bases). The DNA matches TRBJ1-1 better at its end, which makes the J call doubtful. Germline CDR1 and CDR2: SQVTM and ANQGSEA. The CDR3 has 15 amino acids. CDR3 coding DNA: TGCAGAGTTGAATCTATACAGGCCATCAACACTGAAGCTTTCTTT. This encodes CRVESIQAINTEAFF.

Here the CDR3 DNA reads TGTGCCAGCAGTGAATCGGCCAGGGGATCTGGCTACACCTTC. Translation gives CASSESARGSGYTF. The chain recombines TRBV25-1 with TRBJ1-2; D perhaps matches TRBD1 (6 bases). Germline V gives CDR1 MGHDK, CDR2 SYGVNS. The CDR3 has 14 residues. The V gene lost 1 base and the J gene lost 7 bases, with 13 bases spanning the gap.

Only a few counts were recorded for this clone. The chain recombines TRBV4-3 with TRBJ2-1; maybe TRBD1 (8 bases). The CDR3 is made up of 21 amino acids. V was shortened by 0 bases and J by 7 bases, with 31 bases between the two germline ends. CDR1 and CDR2 from the germline V gene are LGHNA and YSLEER. The CDR3 sequence: CASSQDSWTGTPRSAGNEQFF. The CDR3, as DNA: TGCGCCAGCAGCCAAGATTCGTGGACAGGGACCCCCAGGTCAGCGGGGAATGAGCAGTTCTTC.

J is TRBJ2-3 and V is TRBV6-4; TRBD2 is a possible D gene (7 bases). The CDR3 contains 15 residues. Germline CDR1 and CDR2: MRHNA and SNTAGT. V lost 3 bases and J 3 bases, leaving 13 bases between the germline ends. The chain's CDR3 is CASSERGGATDTQYF. The CDR3 DNA sequence: TGTGCCAGCAGTGAGAGGGGGGGGGCGACAGATACGCAGTATTTT.

The V call is TRBV5-1, the J call TRBJ1-4; the D gene is possibly TRBD1 (5 bases). Germline V gene sequence: CDR1 SGHRS, CDR2 YFSETQ. Trimming shortened V by 2 bases and J by 5 bases, and 16 bases separated the two germline ends. CDR3 length: 16 amino acids. CDR3 amino acids: CASSFKGDGRNEKLFF. Here the CDR3 DNA reads TGCGCCAGCAGCTTTAAAGGGGATGGTCGAAATGAAAAACTGTTTTTT.

The chain uses TRBV10-3 and TRBJ2-7; TRBD2 aligns across 11 bases. Trimming took 5 bases from V and 1 from J; bases not matched to a gene: 4. Germline assignment: CDR1 ENHRY and CDR2 SYGVKD. This CDR3 spans 15 amino acids. The CDR3 sequence: CAISSLAGESYEQYF. The CDR3 DNA follows: TGTGCCATCAGTTCACTAGCGGGAGAGTCCTACGAGCAGTACTTC.

Only a few counts were recorded for this clone. The chain joins TRBV6-5 to TRBJ2-3; TRBD2 matches 8 bases. The CDR3 contains 14 residues. Trimming took 6 bases from V and 6 from J; bases not matched to a gene: 8. Germline CDR1 and CDR2: MNHEY and SVGAGI. CDR3 sequence reads: CASRLGGVRDTQYF. CDR3 DNA: TGTGCCAGCAGACTCGGGGGGGTCAGGGATACGCAGTATTTT.

This clone was recorded at least ten times. The chain links TRBV5-5 to TRBJ1-1; D remains unclear. V lost 0 bases and J lost 8, with 8 bases in between. The CDR3 runs to 12 residues. Germline V gene sequence: CDR1 SGHKS, CDR2 YYEKEE (reference sequence). The CDR3 nucleotides read TGTGCCAGCAGCTTGGGTTTGAGGGAAGCTTTCTTT. Protein product: CASSLGLREAFF.